Below, 11 T cell receptor beta chains from the same sample are listed, as sequenced in a study of blood T cell repertoires in COVID-19. Clones were sequenced by immunoSEQ multiplex PCR, and TCRdb holds only the in-frame ones, with some missing. The sample consists of around 400,000 clones, more than 70% of them appearing once. The sample consisted of peripheral blood. The receptors shown here come from a woman aged 60 to 75 with COVID-19, enrolled during active disease.

This clone was counted between two and nine times. The CDR3: CASRNPSDRNTIYF. CDR3 nucleotide sequence: TGTGCCAGCAGGAACCCATCGGACAGAAACACCATATATTTT. The rearrangement links TRBV28 to TRBJ1-3; D possibly corresponds to TRBD1 (5 bases). CDR3 size: 14 residues. Trimming cost V 6 bases and J 5 bases, with 14 bases left between them. Germline lookup yields CDR1 MDHEN and CDR2 SYDVKM.

CDR3 protein: CATSDTQGAGQPQHF. The CDR3 bases are TGTGCCACCAGTGACACACAGGGGGCTGGCCAGCCCCAGCATTTT. V gene TRBV24-1 combines with J gene TRBJ1-5; 9 bases are shared with TRBD1. Germline lookup yields CDR1 KGHDR and CDR2 SFDVKD. The CDR3 sequence is 15 residues long. Trimming removed 4 bases from V and 7 bases from J; junction bases left unmatched: 7.

This chain uses TRBV5-5 with TRBJ2-2; 10 nucleotides line up with TRBD1. Germline CDR1 is SGHKS and CDR2 is YYEKEE (reference sequence). This CDR3 comprises 16 residues. The V and J ends lost 1 base and 7 bases, in that order; junction bases with no gene match: 7. CDR3 nucleotide sequence: TGTGCCAGCAGCTTGTTGGGACAGGGGTTGGGCGGGGAGCTGTTTTTT. Translating it yields CASSLLGQGLGGELFF.

This sequence joins TRBV15 and TRBJ1-3; unclear D gene. The V end lost 2 bases, the J end lost 0 bases, and 8 bases lay between the germline ends. Germline lookup yields CDR1 LNHNV and CDR2 YYDKDF (reference sequence). This CDR3 has 15 amino acids. The CDR3 loop is CATSRQVNSGNTIYF. In DNA, the CDR3 is TGTGCCACCAGCAGACAGGTTAACTCTGGAAACACCATATATTTT.

Comment on this clone: The junction differs from germline at one of its ends, possibly a read error. This sequence joins TRBV7-3 and TRBJ2-1, with TRBD1 as a possible D gene (6 bases). Germline lookup yields CDR1 SGHTA and CDR2 FQGTGA. The length of the CDR3 is 12 residues. CDR3 bases: TGTGCCAGCAGCCTAACAGGGAGAGAGCAGTTCTTC. This translates into CASSLTGREQFF. The whole variable domain, remainder taken from reference TRBV7-3 and TRBJ2-1, is GAGVSQTPSNKVTEKGKYVELRCDPISGHTALYWYRQSLGQGPEFLIYFQGTGAADDSGLPNDRFFAVRPEGSVSTLKIQRTERGDSAVYLCASSLTGREQFFGPGTRLTVL.

This clone appeared a few times. The chain employs TRBV9 and TRBJ1-1, with a weak D call TRBD1 (5 bases). Germline CDR1 SGDLS, CDR2 YYNGEE. The CDR3 extends over 15 amino acids. Trimming cost V 5 bases and J 3 bases, with 17 bases left between them. The CDR3 nucleotides read TGTGCCAGCAGACGGGACTCCCATCAGGACACTGAAGCTTTCTTT. It encodes CASRRDSHQDTEAFF. The entire variable domain, with the rest obtained from reference TRBV9 and TRBJ1-1, is as follows: DSGVTQTPKHLITATGQRVTLRCSPRSGDLSVYWYQQSLDQGLQFLIQYYNGEERAKGNILERFSAQQFPDLHSELNLSSLELGDSALYFCASRRDSHQDTEAFFGQGTRLTVV.

The chain couples TRBV3-1 (or the pseudogene TRBV3-2) to TRBJ1-4, with 12 bases identical to TRBD1. After removal of 1 base from V and 11 bases from J, the junction contained 5 bases not matched to a gene. Per germline, CDR1 LGHDT and CDR2 YNNKEL (reference sequence). CDR3 length: 15 amino acids. CDR3 protein: CASSQGDRGLRKLFF. CDR3 DNA: TGTGCCAGCAGCCAAGGGGACAGGGGGCTACGGAAACTGTTTTTT.

The gene calls are TRBV12-5 and TRBJ2-1; TRBD1 agrees at 7 bases. Germline-derived CDR1 and CDR2 are LGHNT and FRNRAP. CDR3 length equals 14 residues. The V gene end was trimmed by 6 bases and the J gene end by 7 bases; junction bases not matched to a gene: 9. The chain's CDR3 is CASGTGALWNEQFF. The CDR3 DNA reads TGTGCTAGTGGCACAGGGGCACTGTGGAATGAGCAGTTCTTC.

The chain recombines TRBV19 with TRBJ1-6; 8 positions match TRBD1. CDR1 is LNHDA and CDR2 is SQIVND in the germline V gene (reference sequence). V lost 6 bases, J lost 10 bases, and 2 bases stayed unmatched. This CDR3 comprises 12 residues. This CDR3 reads CASSDRGSPLHF. The CDR3 nucleotides read TGTGCCAGTAGCGACAGGGGCTCACCCCTCCACTTT.

The chain recombines TRBV28 with TRBJ1-5; D not resolved. The CDR3 length is 13 residues. Trimming removed 1 base at V and 4 bases at J, with 5 bases between. Germline lookup yields CDR1 MDHEN and CDR2 SYDVKM. The CDR3 DNA reads TGTGCCAGCAGTTTATCACAGAATCAGCCCCAGCATTTT. Protein product: CASSLSQNQPQHF. Using reference TRBV28 and TRBJ1-5 for the parts outside the CDR3, the full variable domain is DVKVTQSSRYLVKRTGEKVFLECVQDMDHENMFWYRQDPGLGLRLIYFSYDVKMKEKGDIPEGYSVSREKKERFSLILESASTNQTSMYLCASSLSQNQPQHFGDGTRLSIL.

Here the CDR3 DNA reads TGTGCCAGCAGCCTGGACAGGGCGGAGACCCAGTACTTC. Its protein product is CASSLDRAETQYF. The chain couples TRBV6-5 to TRBJ2-5, with 8 bases lining up with TRBD1. With 6 bases clipped from V and 5 bases from J, the junction kept 5 bases outside the gene matches. The CDR3 consists of 13 residues. CDR1 is MNHEY and CDR2 is SVGAGI in the germline V gene.